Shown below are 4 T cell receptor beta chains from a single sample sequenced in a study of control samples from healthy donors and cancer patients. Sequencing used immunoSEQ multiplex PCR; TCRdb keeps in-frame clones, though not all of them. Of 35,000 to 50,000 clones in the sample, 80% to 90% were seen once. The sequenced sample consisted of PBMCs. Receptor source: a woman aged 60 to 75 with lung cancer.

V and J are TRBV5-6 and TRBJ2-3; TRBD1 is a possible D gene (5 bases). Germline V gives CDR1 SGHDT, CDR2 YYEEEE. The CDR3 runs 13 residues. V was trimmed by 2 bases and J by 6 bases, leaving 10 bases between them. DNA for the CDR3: TGTGCCAGCAGCTTCCAGGGTTACGATACGCAGTATTTT. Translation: CASSFQGYDTQYF.

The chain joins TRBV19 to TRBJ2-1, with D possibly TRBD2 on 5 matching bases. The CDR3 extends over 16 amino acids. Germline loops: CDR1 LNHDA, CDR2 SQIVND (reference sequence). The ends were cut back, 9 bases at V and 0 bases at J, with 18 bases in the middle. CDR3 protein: CASSQMREHSYNEQFF. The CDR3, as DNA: TGTGCCAGCAGTCAAATGAGGGAGCACTCCTACAATGAGCAGTTCTTC.

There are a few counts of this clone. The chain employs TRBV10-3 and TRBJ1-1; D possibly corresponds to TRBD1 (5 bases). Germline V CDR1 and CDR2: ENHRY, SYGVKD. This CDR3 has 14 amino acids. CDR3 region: CAVRATGGGTEAFF. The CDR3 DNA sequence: TGTGCAGTCAGGGCCACAGGCGGTGGCACTGAAGCTTTCTTT.

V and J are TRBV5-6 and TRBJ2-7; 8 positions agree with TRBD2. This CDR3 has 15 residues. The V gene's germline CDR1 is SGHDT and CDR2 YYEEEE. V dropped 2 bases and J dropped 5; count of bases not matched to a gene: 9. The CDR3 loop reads CASSFISGRGNEQYF. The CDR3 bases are TGTGCCAGCAGCTTCATCAGCGGGAGAGGAAACGAGCAGTACTTC.